This is a list of T cell receptor beta chains from one sample in a study of cytomegalovirus exposure and HLA in healthy donors. The data were produced by immunoSEQ multiplex PCR, yet TCRdb's version contains in-frame clones alone and is incomplete. The table includes about 360,000 clones, roughly 85% detected once. The sequenced sample was PBMCs. The source of these receptors is a woman aged 18 to 35 in good health and CMV-seronegative. The CDR3 runs from the conserved cysteine through the conserved F or W. The D gene is left open where the match is weak. Clone size is stated in some rows and not others, as once, few, many or a class when expanded.

j_call,cdr3_length,clone_size,d_call,v_call,cdr3_aa,cdr3_nt
TRBJ2-1,11,-,-,TRBV15,CATSVRGEQFF,TGTGCCACCAGCGTCCGGGGAGAGCAGTTCTTC
TRBJ1-1,13,-,-,TRBV21-1,CASRMGGNTEAFF,TGTGCCAGCAGAATGGGGGGGAACACTGAAGCTTTCTTT
TRBJ1-1,15,-,-,TRBV27,CASSLSGRVRTEAFF,TGTGCCAGCAGTTTATCGGGCAGGGTAAGGACTGAAGCTTTCTTT
TRBJ1-2,15,-,TRBD1,TRBV5-1,CASSAPGQGIRGYTF,TGCGCCAGCAGCGCACCGGGACAGGGGATCCGTGGCTACACCTTC
TRBJ2-7,15,-,TRBD1,TRBV7-9,CASVLPPGQGGEQYF,TGTGCCAGCGTCCTACCCCCGGGACAGGGGGGCGAGCAGTACTTC
TRBJ2-7,15,-,TRBD1,TRBV6-1,CASSEDTGGSYEQYF,TGTGCCAGCAGTGAAGATACAGGGGGGTCCTACGAGCAGTACTTC
TRBJ2-1,15,-,-,TRBV19,CASSSSGASYNEQFF,TGTGCCAGTAGCTCTAGTGGCGCGAGCTACAATGAGCAGTTCTTC
TRBJ2-5,15,-,TRBD1,TRBV19,CASSHGQDLTETQYF,TGTGCCAGTTCGCATGGACAGGACCTAACGGAGACCCAGTACTTC
TRBJ2-7,15,-,-,TRBV27,CASSLKGESSYEQYF,TGTGCCAGCAGTTTAAAGGGGGAATCGTCCTACGAGCAGTACTTC
TRBJ1-2,16,-,TRBD1,TRBV5-1,CASSTTGTGVNYGYTF,TGCGCCAGCAGCACTACCGGGACAGGGGTAAACTATGGCTACACCTTC
TRBJ2-7,15,-,-,TRBV7-9,CASISPEGQIYEQYF,TGTGCCAGCATCTCTCCGGAGGGACAGATCTACGAGCAGTACTTC
TRBJ2-1,14,-,TRBD2,TRBV6-1,CASSERGAVNEQFF,TGTGCCAGCAGTGAGCGGGGGGCCGTCAATGAGCAGTTCTTC
TRBJ1-1,15,-,-,TRBV6-6,CASSYPDSYNTEAFF,TGTGCCAGCAGTTACCCGGACAGCTATAACACTGAAGCTTTCTTT
TRBJ2-1,15,-,-,TRBV27,CASSLGAPSYNEQFF,TGTGCCAGCAGTTTAGGGGCACCTTCCTACAATGAGCAGTTCTTC
TRBJ2-7,14,-,-,TRBV19,CASSSASSSYEQYF,TGTGCCAGTAGTTCCGCTAGCAGCTCCTACGAGCAGTACTTC
TRBJ2-2,13,once,-,TRBV9,CASSVSEGRELFF,TGTGCCAGCAGCGTATCAGAGGGAAGGGAGCTGTTTTTT
TRBJ1-1,14,-,TRBD1,TRBV5-1,CASSLRTGDTEAFF,TGCGCCAGCAGCTTGAGGACAGGGGACACTGAAGCTTTCTTT
TRBJ2-3,16,once,TRBD2,TRBV15,CATSRDVVAGTDTQYF,TGTGCCACCAGCAGAGATGTGGTAGCGGGTACAGATACGCAGTATTTT
TRBJ2-7,14,-,TRBD1,TRBV29-1,CSVDGTGGYGEQYF,TGCAGCGTTGACGGGACAGGGGGCTATGGCGAGCAGTACTTC
TRBJ2-7,15,-,TRBD2,TRBV9,CASSGGLAGSYEQYF,TGTGCCAGCAGCGGGGGACTAGCGGGGAGCTACGAGCAGTACTTC
TRBJ1-3,16,-,TRBD1,TRBV7-9,CASSLGGGDSGNTIYF,TGTGCCAGCAGCTTAGGAGGGGGCGACTCTGGAAACACCATATATTTT
TRBJ2-1,12,-,-,TRBV4-1,CASSGPGLGQFF,TGCGCCAGCAGCGGCCCCGGGTTGGGGCAGTTCTTC
TRBJ2-3,14,-,-,TRBV7-9,CASSLSTGTDTQYF,TGTGCCAGCAGCCTCTCCACAGGGACAGATACGCAGTATTTT